These T cell receptor beta chains were read from a single sample in a study of T cell changes during pregnancy in multiple sclerosis. The repertoire was sequenced with immunoSEQ multiplex PCR; TCRdb's copy has only in-frame clones and lacks some. This sample carries 78,000 or so clones, about 89% of them seen once, and the ten largest clones take 0.43%. The input for sequencing was CD4+ T cells from peripheral blood mononuclear cells, taken before pregnancy. The source is a female donor with multiple sclerosis, enrolled in a pregnancy study. Both conserved end residues are part of each CDR3. A D gene is named only where the DNA matches it firmly.

cdr3_aa v_call d_call
CASSVGPSGGTDTQYF TRBV9 TRBD2
CASSQRGSQETQYF TRBV19 TRBD2
CASSLSGQGNQPQHF TRBV7-2 TRBD1
CASSLGDRSYTEAFF TRBV7-2 NA
CATSRDLATQPQHF TRBV15 NA
CASSSRTGVVDTQYF TRBV6-5 TRBD1
CASSMGAIFNSGNTIYF TRBV19 NA
CASSSDRGHGETQYF TRBV7-8 TRBD1
CASSLGRGWEPQYEQYF TRBV5-1 NA
CASSIYRDISGNTIYF TRBV19 NA
CASSHLTDTYEQYF TRBV14 NA
CSGGTLLNTEAFF TRBV29-1 NA
CASSQAGAGYGYTF TRBV7-3 NA
CASSQSVGALAAYEQYF TRBV4-3 TRBD2
CASSFRRGMEQYF TRBV7-8 NA
CASSISSGNTIYF TRBV19 NA